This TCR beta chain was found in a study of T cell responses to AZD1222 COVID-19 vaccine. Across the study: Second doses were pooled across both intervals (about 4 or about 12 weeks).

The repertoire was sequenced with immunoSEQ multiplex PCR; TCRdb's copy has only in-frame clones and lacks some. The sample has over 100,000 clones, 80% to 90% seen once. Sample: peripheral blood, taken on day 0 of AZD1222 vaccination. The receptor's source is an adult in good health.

The CDR3 loop reads CASSPTGGNTQYF. The DNA for the CDR3 is TGTGCCAGCAGCCCAACCGGCGGGAATACGCAGTATTTT. The J gene is TRBJ2-3, the V gene TRBV5-4, with D perhaps matching TRBD2 (6 bases). Germline values: CDR1 SGHNT, CDR2 YYREEE (reference sequence). V lost 4 bases to trimming and J lost 7 bases, with 13 bases between them. The length of the CDR3 is 13 residues. Supplemented by reference TRBV5-4 and TRBJ2-3, the full variable domain reads ETGVTQSPTHLIKTRGQQVTLRCSSQSGHNTVSWYQQALGQGPQFIFQYYREEENGRGNFPPRFSGLQFPNYSSELNVNALELDDSALYLCASSPTGGNTQYFGPGTRLTVL.